This T cell receptor (beta chain) was captured in a study of persistence of HIV-infected CD4 T cells. Study context: Donors were ART-treated; their CMV- and Gag-responding CD4+ T cells were isolated. Study results and caveats: Compared with CD3/CD28-stimulated cells, CMV- and Gag-responding cells showed lower TCRbeta richness. The rare CMV-responding cells with HIV-1 proviruses were not separately TCR-sequenced. Degenerate expanded CDR3beta sequences were enriched among CMV- and Gag-responding cells.

Concerning this clone itself: The antigen is unknown.

Sequencing used immunoSEQ version 4 in survey mode. Here immunoSEQ multiplex PCR was the method, and the copy in TCRdb shows in-frame clones only, minus some. The sample holds about 36,000 clones, more than 75% seen once. Cells were stimulated with overlapping HIV-1 Gag 15-mer peptides. Sorted nonresponding memory CD4+ T cells were CD40L-negative, CD69-negative, CD45RO-high. This CDR3 contains 16 residues. Trimming cost V 3 bases and J 1 base, with 16 bases left between them. Germline values: CDR1 MDHEN, CDR2 SYDVKM. The TCR was taken from an adult with HIV. The donor label of this sample is uncertain. This material consisted of cultured CD4+ T cells from PBMCs, taken from a patient who received antiretroviral therapy. This chain connects TRBV28 to TRBJ2-7; the D gene is possibly TRBD1 (6 bases). CDR3 coding DNA: TGTGCCAGCAGTTTGGTCTTGGGACAACCGTCCTACGAGCAGTACTTC. This gives the protein CASSLVLGQPSYEQYF.